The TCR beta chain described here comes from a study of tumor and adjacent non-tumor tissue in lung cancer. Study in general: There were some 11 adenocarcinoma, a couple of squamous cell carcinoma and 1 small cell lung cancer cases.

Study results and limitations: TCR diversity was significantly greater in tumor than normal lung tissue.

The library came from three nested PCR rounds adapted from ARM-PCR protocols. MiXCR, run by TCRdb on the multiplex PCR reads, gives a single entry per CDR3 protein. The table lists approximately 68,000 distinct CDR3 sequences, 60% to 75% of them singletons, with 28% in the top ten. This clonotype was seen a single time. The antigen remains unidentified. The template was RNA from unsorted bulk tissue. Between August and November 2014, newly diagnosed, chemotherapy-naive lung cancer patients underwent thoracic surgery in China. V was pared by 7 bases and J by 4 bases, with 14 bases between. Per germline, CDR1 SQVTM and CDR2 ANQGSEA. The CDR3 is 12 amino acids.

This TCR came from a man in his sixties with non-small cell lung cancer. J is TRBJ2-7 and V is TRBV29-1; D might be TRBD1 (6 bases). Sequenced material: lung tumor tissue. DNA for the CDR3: TGCAGCGGAAGGGCAGGGGCTTACGAGCAGTACTTC. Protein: CSGRAGAYEQYF.